Below are 27 T cell receptor beta chains sequenced from a single sample in a study of cytomegalovirus exposure and HLA in healthy donors. Use of 60 Vbeta and 13 Jbeta primers characterized the PCR. Produced via immunoSEQ multiplex PCR; TCRdb's table is partial and in-frame only. The repertoire holds some 150,000 clones, roughly 73% seen once, with under 2% in the top ten. Sequencing was performed on PBMCs. The receptors come from a female donor in good health and CMV-seronegative.

CDR3 nucleotide sequence: TGTGCCAGCAGCCCTAGTGGACAGGGAGGCCACAATGAGCAGTTCTTC. This encodes CASSPSGQGGHNEQFF. The chain combines TRBV9 with TRBJ2-1, with TRBD1 matching over 8 bases. Germline CDR1 SGDLS, CDR2 YYNGEE. The CDR3 is 16 amino acids. V lost 4 bases, J lost 5 bases, and 11 bases stayed unmatched.

The genes are TRBV7-6 and TRBJ2-7; perhaps TRBD1 as D (6 bases). CDR3 length equals 13 residues. Germline CDR1 reads SGHVS; CDR2 reads FNYEAQ. Trimming stripped 0 bases from V and 5 bases from J, with 8 bases between. CDR3 residues: CASSLARGNEQYF. For the CDR3, the DNA is TGTGCCAGCAGCTTAGCGAGGGGGAACGAGCAGTACTTC.

The V gene is TRBV15, the J gene TRBJ2-7, with TRBD1 as a possible D gene (7 bases). CDR1 is LNHNV and CDR2 is YYDKDF in the germline V gene (reference sequence). The CDR3 is 15 residues long. Trimming shortened V by 5 bases and J by 0 bases, and 14 bases separated the two germline ends. The CDR3 bases are TGTGCCACCAGCGGCGGGACAGACTTCTCCTACGAGCAGTACTTC. Encoded protein: CATSGGTDFSYEQYF.

The V and J genes are TRBV6-1 and TRBJ1-4; D gene ambiguous. The CDR3 covers 14 residues. V lost 7 bases, J lost 0 bases, and 9 bases lay in between. CDR1 is MNHNS and CDR2 is SASEGT in the germline V gene. This CDR3 reads CASIRPATNEKLFF. CDR3 DNA: TGTGCCAGCATCAGGCCGGCAACTAATGAAAAACTGTTTTTT.

A word on this clone: One end of the junction is discordant with germline, which a read error may explain. Different DNA sequences within this sample yield the same CDR3. The chain has TRBV4-2 and TRBJ2-3; 10 bases map to TRBD2. The germline V gene has CDR1 LGHNA and CDR2 YNFKEQ. The CDR3 has 17 residues. The CDR3 DNA reads as TGTGCCAGCAGCCAATTCCTAGCGGGGGATATAACAGATACGCAATATTTT. It is translated as CASSQFLAGDITDTQYF.

This clone has just a few counts. The chain recombines TRBV7-9 with TRBJ2-1; 10 bases match TRBD1. Germline V gene sequence: CDR1 SEHNR, CDR2 FQNEAQ (reference sequence). Trimming took 5 bases from V and 5 from J; bases not matched to a gene: 6. This CDR3 is 15 amino acids long. The DNA of the CDR3 is TGTGCCAGCAGCCCTCACGGGACAGGGGACAATGAGCAGTTCTTC. It specifies CASSPHGTGDNEQFF.

The chain uses TRBV7-9 and TRBJ1-4, with D unresolved. The V end was cut by 5 bases, the J end by 6 bases, with 10 bases between. The CDR3 covers 13 residues. Germline V gene lookup returns CDR1 SEHNR and CDR2 FQNEAQ (reference sequence). CDR3 nucleotide sequence: TGTGCCAGCAGCCTAGGGAGGGATGAAAAACTGTTTTTT. As protein: CASSLGRDEKLFF.

The J gene is TRBJ1-4, the V gene TRBV19; D is possibly TRBD1 (6 bases). Deletions cut 3 bases from V and 7 bases from J, with 15 bases between. This CDR3 region has 15 residues. CDR1 and CDR2 (germline): LNHDA, SQIVND (reference sequence). The CDR3, as DNA: TGTGCCAGTAGTATCCTGCGGGGGGCGAGTGAAAAACTGTTTTTT. Residues: CASSILRGASEKLFF.

The chain recombines TRBV5-1 with TRBJ1-2; D uncertain. Germline CDR1 SGHRS, CDR2 YFSETQ. Between the trimmed V and J ends, which lost 1 base and 6 bases, there was a span of 16 bases. CDR3 length: 15 amino acids. CDR3 DNA sequence: TGCGCCAGCAGCTTGCAGCAACCGTTTCGGGATGGCTACACCTTC. This translates into CASSLQQPFRDGYTF.

The chain carries TRBV7-3 and TRBJ2-2; possibly TRBD1 for D (5 bases). Germline CDR1 is SGHTA and CDR2 is FQGTGA. Trimming stripped 1 base from V and 3 bases from J, with 12 bases between. This CDR3 comprises 16 residues. CDR3 DNA: TGTGCCAGCAGCTTAAAGGTCAGGGTGGACACCGGGGAGCTGTTTTTT. Translated, it gives CASSLKVRVDTGELFF.

The chain recombines TRBV6-1 with TRBJ2-5; tentatively, D is TRBD2 (5 bases). This CDR3 region has 13 residues. The germline CDR1 and CDR2 sequences are MNHNS and SASEGT. V was shortened by 2 bases and J by 5 bases, with 9 bases between the two germline ends. As DNA, the CDR3 is TGTGCCAGCAGTGAAACTAGGTCGGAGACCCAGTACTTC. Protein: CASSETRSETQYF.

The chain links TRBV27 to TRBJ1-2; D remains unclear. V was cut by 6 bases and J by 2 bases, with 10 bases left in between. The CDR3 is 13 amino acids. Looked up from germline, CDR1 is MNHEY and CDR2 is SMNVEV (reference sequence). The CDR3 coding sequence is TGTGCCAGCAGCCCAATGTTGAACTATGGCTACACCTTC. This sequence encodes CASSPMLNYGYTF.

The CDR3 bases are TGTGCCAGCAGTTCCCCGTTAGACTATGGCTACACCTTC. Translation gives CASSSPLDYGYTF. The rearrangement links TRBV27 to TRBJ1-2; no reliable D call. The CDR3 length is 13 residues. Germline-derived CDR1 and CDR2 are MNHEY and SMNVEV (reference sequence). The V and J ends lost 4 bases and 3 bases respectively, with 9 bases between them.

This sequence joins TRBV11-2 and TRBJ1-2, with TRBD1 matching 7 bases. The V segment lost 5 bases and the J segment 3 bases; nucleotides outside the gene matches: 12. Germline V lookup: CDR1 SGHAT, CDR2 FQNNGV. The CDR3 sequence is 16 residues long. The CDR3 reads CASSRTTGDRHYGYTF. CDR3 DNA sequence: TGTGCCAGCAGCCGAACGACGGGGGACAGACACTATGGCTACACCTTC.

This clone was counted a single time. The chain couples TRBV13 to TRBJ2-1; 10 nucleotides match TRBD2. The CDR3 runs to 15 residues. Germline CDR1 and CDR2: PRHDT and FYEKMQ (reference sequence). The ends lost 3 bases at V and 8 bases at J; junction bases unmatched: 7. CDR3 nucleotide sequence: TGTGCCAGCAGCTTCAGGGCTAGCGGGAGCTATGAGCAGTTCTTC. Its protein is CASSFRASGSYEQFF. The whole variable domain, remainder taken from reference TRBV13 and TRBJ2-1, is AAGVIQSPRHLIKEKRETATLKCYPIPRHDTVYWYQQGPGQDPQFLISFYEKMQSDKGSIPDRFSAQQFSDYHSELNMSSLELGDSALYFCASSFRASGSYEQFFGPGTRLTVL.

The chain uses TRBV11-3 and TRBJ1-4, with 12 bases identical to TRBD1. The CDR3 extends over 18 amino acids. The trim removed 2 bases at V and 5 bases at J, leaving 9 bases unmatched. From germline, CDR1 is SGHNT and CDR2 YENEEA. The CDR3 DNA reads TGTGCCAGCAGCTTACCGGCGGGACAGGGGGCGCTAAATGAAAAACTGTTTTTT. Its translation is CASSLPAGQGALNEKLFF.

The chain carries TRBV7-9 and TRBJ1-2, with 11 bases matching TRBD1. The CDR3 has 18 amino acids. Germline V CDR1 and CDR2: SEHNR, FQNEAQ (reference sequence). V was pared by 5 bases and J by 7 bases, with 18 bases of the junction left unmatched. The DNA of the CDR3 is TGTGCCAGCAGCAGCTTAAGTGTCTCAGGGACAGGGGGATGTGGCTACACCTTC. This sequence encodes CASSSLSVSGTGGCGYTF. Variable domain in full (rest from reference TRBV7-9 and TRBJ1-2): DTGVSQNPRHKITKRGQNVTFRCDPISEHNRLYWYRQTLGQGPEFLTYFQNEAQLEKSRLLSDRFSAERPKGSFSTLEIQRTEQGDSAMYLCASSSLSVSGTGGCGYTFGSGTRLTVV.

This clone was seen only once. This chain connects TRBV9 to TRBJ2-7; TRBD2 is a possible D gene (6 bases). Trimming pared 7 bases from V and 2 bases from J, leaving 16 bases between. The CDR3 totals 14 residues. Germline V CDR1 and CDR2: SGDLS, YYNGEE. The CDR3 DNA follows: TGTGCCAGCTCGACTAGAGGTGAAGCCTACGAGCAGTACTTC. This gives the protein CASSTRGEAYEQYF.

The chain recombines TRBV6-6 with TRBJ2-7; the D gene is possibly TRBD1 (6 bases). The CDR3 has 12 amino acids. V lost 4 bases to trimming and J lost 4 bases, with 8 bases between them. CDR1 is MNHNY and CDR2 is SVGAGI in the germline V gene (reference sequence). CDR3 sequence: CASSSTGYEQYF. CDR3 DNA: TGTGCCAGCAGTTCCACAGGGTACGAGCAGTACTTC.

The rearrangement joins TRBV10-3 to TRBJ1-2; D unresolved. Looked up from germline, CDR1 is ENHRY and CDR2 is SYGVKD. Deletions cut 0 bases from V and 3 bases from J, with 8 bases between. CDR3 length: 14 amino acids. CDR3 in DNA: TGTGCCATCAGTGAGTCCCAGGATCACTATGGCTACACCTTC. It codes for CAISESQDHYGYTF.

The chain uses TRBV10-3 and TRBJ2-7; 8 bases are a match to TRBD2. CDR1 ENHRY and CDR2 SYGVKD come from the germline V gene. This CDR3 spans 13 amino acids. The V and J ends lost 8 bases and 5 bases, in that order; junction bases with no gene match: 8. The CDR3 is CAIGVTSADEQYF. In nucleotides, the CDR3 is TGTGCCATCGGGGTGACTAGCGCGGACGAGCAGTACTTC.

This sequence joins TRBV7-6 and TRBJ1-6; maybe TRBD1 (6 bases). Germline V gives CDR1 SGHVS, CDR2 FNYEAQ. V was trimmed by 4 bases and J by 8 bases, leaving 9 bases between them. The CDR3 totals 13 residues. CDR3 DNA sequence: TGTGCCAGCAGCTCAGGGGTGGATTCACCCCTCCACTTT. Protein sequence: CASSSGVDSPLHF.

This chain links TRBV13 with TRBJ2-2; 11 bases agree with TRBD1. Germline V gene lookup returns CDR1 PRHDT and CDR2 FYEKMQ (reference sequence). This CDR3 has 17 residues. V gave up 4 bases and J gave up 4 bases; unmatched junction bases: 8. The CDR3 sequence is CASSSGQGAMSTGELFF. Here the CDR3 DNA reads TGTGCCAGCAGCTCCGGACAGGGGGCAATGAGCACCGGGGAGCTGTTTTTT.

This sequence joins TRBV5-4 and TRBJ2-1; 8 bases line up with TRBD1. Per the germline V gene, CDR1 is SGHNT and CDR2 is YYREEE (reference sequence). V gave up 0 bases and J gave up 8 bases; unmatched junction bases: 4. The CDR3 is 14 residues long. This CDR3 reads CASSLVTTGDEQFF. The CDR3 nucleotides read TGTGCCAGCAGCTTGGTTACGACAGGGGATGAGCAGTTCTTC.

The chain carries TRBV7-9 and TRBJ2-1; 7 nucleotides match TRBD1. The CDR3 totals 13 residues. In germline, CDR1 is SEHNR, CDR2 FQNEAQ (reference sequence). Trimming took 4 bases from V and 15 from J; bases not matched to a gene: 12. CDR3 amino acids: CASSSLSDRERFF. The CDR3 bases are TGTGCCAGCAGCTCTCTTTCAGACAGGGAACGGTTCTTC.

DNA for the CDR3: TGTGCCAGCAGAGTGGGACAGGGTCCCGGCGAGCAGTACTTC. It specifies CASRVGQGPGEQYF. V and J are TRBV2 and TRBJ2-7; TRBD1 agrees at 9 bases. CDR1 is SNHLY, CDR2 FYNNEI, per germline. This CDR3 has 14 amino acids. The V gene end was trimmed by 6 bases and the J gene end by 6 bases; junction bases not matched to a gene: 9.

This chain links TRBV2 with TRBJ1-1; a weak D match, TRBD1 (5 bases). The V and J ends lost 6 bases and 11 bases respectively, with 16 bases between them. CDR1 is SNHLY, CDR2 FYNNEI, per germline. The CDR3 totals 12 residues. CDR3 protein: CASRSGPAGAFF. CDR3 sequence (DNA): TGTGCCAGCAGATCCGGCCCCGCAGGGGCTTTCTTT.